A single sample gave rise to the 24 T cell receptor beta chains below, sequenced in a study of T cell clonality in common variable immunodeficiency (dated by TCRdb to 2015 to 2017). The method behind the library was the immunoSEQ multiplex PCR assay. TCRdb re-hosts the immuneACCESS table, in-frame sequences only. Its copies lack some clones; in the studies checked, an unresolved V gene accounts for under half of them, and the cause for the rest is not known. This sample was tabulated with 30,000 to 40,000 clones, among which there are no singletons. The leading ten clones occupy 9.5% of the sample. The sample comprised peripheral blood mononuclear cells. The receptor source for this set is a person aged 18-70 years in good health.

This clone was picked up many times. The read stops 3 residues short of the end of the CDR3; the missing end is completed from the germline J gene. This chain links TRBV13 with TRBJ2-7, with TRBD2 matching over 8 bases. The germline gives CDR1 PRHDT, CDR2 FYEKMQ (reference sequence). The V gene end was trimmed by 5 bases and the J gene end by 3 bases; junction bases not matched to a gene: 15. The CDR3 runs 17 residues. The sequenced CDR3 bases are TGTGCCAGCAGCCGATCCAAAGCGGGAGAGAACCGCTACGAG. Its translation: CASSRSKAGENRYE. The full CDR3 sequence reads CASSRSKAGENRYEQYF. Full variable domain (remainder filled in from reference TRBV13 and TRBJ2-7): AAGVIQSPRHLIKEKRETATLKCYPIPRHDTVYWYQQGPGQDPQFLISFYEKMQSDKGSIPDRFSAQQFSDYHSELNMSSLELGDSALYFCASSRSKAGENRYEQYFGPGTRLTVT.

This clone showed up many times. The CDR3 end falls 3 residues outside the read, so it is completed with the germline J gene. V gene TRBV19 combines with J gene TRBJ1-1; tentative D call: TRBD1 (5 bases). Germline V gene data show CDR1 as LNHDA and CDR2 as SQIVND (reference sequence). The V and J ends lost 6 bases and 1 base respectively, with 18 bases between them. The length of the CDR3 is 16 residues. Partial CDR3 DNA: TGTGCCAGTAGAACAGGTTGGAGTAATACGAACACTGAA. It specifies CASRTGWSNTNTE. The whole CDR3 sequence is CASRTGWSNTNTEAFF.

This clone was counted a few times. The read ends 3 residues before the CDR3 terminus; that terminus is restored from the germline J gene. The chain uses TRBV18 and TRBJ1-2, with D possibly matching TRBD1 (5 bases). The CDR3 contains 17 residues. Germline assignment: CDR1 KGHSH and CDR2 LQKENI. The CDR3 sequence is CASSPYQRGSSYNDYTF. Partial CDR3 DNA: TGTGCCAGCTCACCCTACCAGCGGGGGAGCTCCTACAATGAC.

This clone was seen repeatedly, ten times or more. The CDR3 protein is CASSFRGGGTQYF. The sequenced CDR3 bases are TGTGCCAGCAGTTTCAGGGGTGGAGGTACG. The chain joins TRBV12-3 or TRBV12-4 to TRBJ2-3; maybe TRBD1 (6 bases). The sequence runs out 3 residues before the end of the CDR3; the remainder is reconstructed from the germline J gene. CDR3 size: 13 residues. Trimming pared 3 bases from V and 8 bases from J, leaving 12 bases between.

This clone was found many times. The read ends 3 residues early relative to the CDR3; the germline J gene fills the gap. The rearrangement uses TRBV7-8 and TRBJ1-1, with a possible D match to TRBD1 (5 bases). Trimming removed 1 base from V and 3 bases from J, with 6 bases in between. Germline CDR1 SGHVS, CDR2 FQNEAQ. This CDR3 region has 13 residues. CDR3 DNA (partial): TGTGCCAGCAGCTTAGGGGGGGACACTGAA. Protein product: CASSLGGDTE. The entire CDR3 protein reads CASSLGGDTEAFF.

This clone was picked up many times. The DNA ends 3 residues before the CDR3 does, and the rest of the CDR3 is filled in from the germline J gene. V and J are TRBV20-1 and TRBJ2-2; tentatively, D is TRBD1 (5 bases). The CDR3 is 16 residues long. Germline-derived CDR1 and CDR2 are DFQATT and SNEGSKA (reference sequence). The part of the CDR3 DNA that was read is TGCAGTGCTAGAGATGGGTTTTACGCAGGGCCCGAAAAG. It translates to CSARDGFYAGPEK. The whole CDR3 sequence reads CSARDGFYAGPEKLFF.

There are many counts of this clone. The read terminates 3 residues before the CDR3 end, so the remaining end is supplied by the germline J gene. This chain links TRBV29-1 with TRBJ2-1, with D tentatively TRBD1 (7 bases). Trimming cost V 1 base and J 0 bases, with 13 bases left between them. In germline, CDR1 is SQVTM, CDR2 ANQGSEA. CDR3 size: 16 residues. The CDR3 region is CSVEAPGGTSYNEQFF. Incomplete CDR3 DNA: TGCAGCGTTGAAGCCCCAGGGGGGACCTCCTACAATGAG.

This clone was observed at least ten times. The CDR3: CASSQAAGGFGANVLTF. The sequenced part of the CDR3 DNA is TGCGCCAGCAGCCAAGCGGCAGGGGGCTTTGGGGCCAACGTC. The chain joins TRBV4-1 to TRBJ2-6; TRBD1 agrees at 8 bases. The read is 3 residues too short to cover the CDR3 end, so that end is filled in from the germline J gene. CDR1 and CDR2 (germline): MGHRA, YSYEKL. V trimming: 1 base; J trimming: 3 bases; junction bases outside the gene matches: 5. The CDR3 covers 17 residues.

In this sample, this clone turned up many times. CDR3 amino acids: CAIQGANYGYTF. The sequenced CDR3 bases are TGTGCCATCCAGGGCGCTAACTATGGC. The chain is built from TRBV19 and TRBJ1-2, with D possibly being TRBD1 (5 bases). The read terminates 3 residues before the CDR3 end, so the remaining end is supplied by the germline J gene. V shed 10 bases and J shed 0 bases, with 9 bases lying between them. This CDR3 has 12 residues. Germline V gene data show CDR1 as LNHDA and CDR2 as SQIVND (reference sequence).

This clone was seen ten or more times. The missing CDR3 end, 3 residues past where the read stops, is filled in from the germline J gene. The chain uses TRBV19 and TRBJ1-5; 8 positions agree with TRBD1. The CDR3 has 14 residues. Trimming cost V 3 bases and J 9 bases; bases outside gene matches: 7. Germline V gene data show CDR1 as LNHDA and CDR2 as SQIVND (reference sequence). Incomplete CDR3 DNA: TGTGCCAGTAGTATGATGACAGGGGTCCCGCCC. Amino acid sequence: CASSMMTGVPP. The complete CDR3 reads CASSMMTGVPPQHF.

This clone showed up many times. CDR3 DNA, as far as it was read: TGTGCCAGCAGTGCCATCATTGCAACTAATGAAAAA. Its protein is CASSAIIATNEK. The whole CDR3 reads CASSAIIATNEKLFF. This rearrangement joins TRBV6-1 to TRBJ1-4; D is undetermined. The read comes to an end 3 residues before the CDR3 does, leaving the germline J gene to fill in the end. There are 15 residues in the CDR3. V was shortened by 4 bases and J by 0 bases, with 9 bases between the two germline ends. Germline assignment: CDR1 MNHNS and CDR2 SASEGT.

This clone was recorded many times. The CDR3 end lies 3 residues beyond the end of the read and is filled in from the germline J gene. The chain is built from TRBV20-1 and TRBJ2-3, with 11 bases that match TRBD1. There are 14 residues in the CDR3. J gave up 4 bases and V 5 bases, and 5 bases lay outside the gene matches. Germline V CDR1 and CDR2: DFQATT, SNEGSKA (reference sequence). The CDR3 bases that were read are TGCAGTGCTGGGGGACAGGGGGTTGCAGATACG. Translated: CSAGGQGVADT. The complete CDR3 sequence is CSAGGQGVADTQYF.

This clone has at least ten counts. Read data end 3 residues before the CDR3 end; the end is taken from the germline J gene. The chain is built from TRBV6-2 or TRBV6-3 and TRBJ1-2; D may be TRBD1 (5 bases). The CDR3 runs 13 residues. The V end was cut by 3 bases, the J end by 3 bases, with 8 bases between. Germline CDR1 reads MNHEY; CDR2 reads SVGEGT. This CDR3 is CASSYQGDYGYTF. The sequenced CDR3 bases are TGTGCCAGCAGTTATCAGGGCGACTATGGC.

This clone was counted ten times or more. The CDR3 goes on 3 residues after the read ends, and that part is filled in from the germline J gene. This chain connects TRBV23-1 to TRBJ1-5; D call uncertain. Being an ORF, TRBV23-1 has a function that is uncertain. V lost 8 bases, J lost 7 bases, and 18 bases lay in between. There are 14 residues in the CDR3. CDR3 sequence reads: CASVRAGERQPQHF. CDR3 DNA, as far as it was read: TGCGCCAGCGTTCGGGCCGGGGAACGACAGCCC.

This clone was counted many times. The CDR3 end lies 3 residues beyond the end of the read and is filled in from the germline J gene. The chain recombines TRBV7-3 with TRBJ2-2; 9 nucleotides align to TRBD1. The V and J ends lost 5 bases and 7 bases, in that order; junction bases with no gene match: 5. This CDR3 has 14 amino acids. Looked up from germline, CDR1 is SGHTA and CDR2 is FQGTGA. Incomplete CDR3 DNA: TGTGCCAGCAGCCCAGGGACAGGGCGCGGGGAG. This codes for CASSPGTGRGE. The CDR3 in its entirety is CASSPGTGRGELFF.

About this clone: The CDR3 extends 3 residues past the end of the read, so its final part is completed from the germline J gene. This chain joins TRBV7-3 and TRBJ1-1, with D possibly TRBD1 on 5 matching bases. Per the germline V gene, CDR1 is SGHTA and CDR2 is FQGTGA. This CDR3 is built from 15 residues. Trimming removed 4 bases at V and 1 base at J, with 13 bases between. The chain's CDR3 is CASSSLGGSNTEAFF. The part of the CDR3 DNA that was read is TGTGCCAGCAGCTCCCTGGGGGGTTCGAACACTGAA.

This clone was observed many times. Coverage ceases 3 residues before the CDR3 finishes, and the germline J gene fills in the end. The chain couples TRBV18 to TRBJ2-5; 7 positions match TRBD1. V lost 3 bases and J lost 5; bases outside the gene matches: 12. This CDR3 has 16 residues. From germline, CDR1 is KGHSH and CDR2 LQKENI. The CDR3 DNA, read in part, is TGTGCCAGCTCACCTTTGCAAACAGGGGCGGAGGAGACC. It translates to CASSPLQTGAEET. The entire CDR3 is CASSPLQTGAEETQYF.

This clone appeared a few times. The CDR3 extends 3 residues past the end of the read, so its final part is completed from the germline J gene. The J gene is TRBJ2-5, the V gene TRBV7-2, with 8 bases lining up with TRBD1. The CDR3 contains 15 residues. CDR1 SGHTA and CDR2 FQGNSA come from the germline V gene. The CDR3 here is CASSLSGQGVDTQYF. CDR3 DNA (partial): TGTGCCAGCAGCTTATCCGGACAGGGCGTCGATACC.

In its sample, this clone was seen many times. With the read ending 3 residues before the CDR3 end, the germline J gene is used to fill in that end. The chain employs TRBV18 and TRBJ2-2; the D gene is possibly TRBD2 (5 bases). Germline assignment: CDR1 KGHSH and CDR2 LQKENI. This CDR3 is built from 16 residues. The CDR3 sequence: CASSPVPASLSPGLFF. The DNA read from the CDR3 is TGTGCCAGCTCACCAGTGCCGGCTAGCCTATCGCCGGGG.

This clone was seen repeatedly, ten times or more. The CDR3 extends 3 residues past the end of the read, so its final part is completed from the germline J gene. This chain joins TRBV19 and TRBJ1-3; 8 nucleotides match TRBD1. Germline lookup yields CDR1 LNHDA and CDR2 SQIVND (reference sequence). This CDR3 has 13 residues. V gave up 8 bases and J gave up 4 bases; unmatched junction bases: 4. Incomplete CDR3 DNA: TGTGCCAGTGGTCAGGGGGCCGGAAACACC. It specifies CASGQGAGNT. The complete CDR3 protein is CASGQGAGNTIYF.

The sample holds many counts of this clone. The missing CDR3 end, 3 residues past where the read stops, is filled in from the germline J gene. The chain carries TRBV2 and TRBJ2-2; 8 bases map to TRBD2. V lost 4 bases, J lost 7 bases, and 8 bases stayed unmatched. Germline CDR1 and CDR2: SNHLY and FYNNEI. The length of the CDR3 is 15 residues. Partial CDR3 DNA: TGTGCCAGCAGTGTCCAGCGGGAGACTGGCGGGGAG. Translation gives CASSVQRETGGE. The full CDR3 protein is CASSVQRETGGELFF.

This clone was found many times. The read falls 3 residues short of the CDR3 end, and the missing part is taken from the germline J gene. The rearrangement links TRBV2 to TRBJ2-5; TRBD1 aligns across 8 bases. Looked up from germline, CDR1 is SNHLY and CDR2 is FYNNEI. V trimming: 5 bases; J trimming: 5 bases; junction bases outside the gene matches: 4. This CDR3 contains 13 residues. CDR3 amino acids: CASSLQGVETQYF. CDR3 bases read: TGTGCCAGCAGTCTACAGGGGGTCGAGACC.

Remarks on this clone: The CDR3 extends 3 residues past the end of the read, so its final part is completed from the germline J gene. This chain links TRBV5-1 with TRBJ2-3; 9 bases are shared with TRBD1. Germline V gene sequence: CDR1 SGHRS, CDR2 YFSETQ. CDR3 length: 17 residues. The CDR3 spells CASSLSDGGQGLPTQYF. The covered CDR3 bases are TGCGCCAGCAGCTTATCCGACGGGGGACAGGGTCTGCCCACG.

There are many counts of this clone. The DNA ends 3 residues before the CDR3 does, and the rest of the CDR3 is filled in from the germline J gene. The same CDR3 also results from other DNA sequences found in this sample. The rearrangement joins TRBV12-3 or TRBV12-4 to TRBJ1-1; 9 nucleotides line up with TRBD1. The CDR3 is made up of 12 amino acids. The DNA read from the CDR3 is TGTGCCAGCAGTTGGACAGGGGAGGAG. Its protein is CASSWTGEE. The whole CDR3 reads CASSWTGEEAFF.